This is a list of T cell receptor beta chains from one sample in a study of cytomegalovirus exposure and HLA in healthy donors. The data were produced by immunoSEQ multiplex PCR, yet TCRdb's version contains in-frame clones alone and is incomplete. The sample table includes just over 150,000 clones. The specimen was PBMCs. These TCRs come from a woman aged 60-75 years in good health and CMV-seronegative. CDR3s include the opening cysteine and the closing phenylalanine or tryptophan. A D gene is named only where the DNA matches it firmly.

>TRBJ1-3|.|TRBV4-2
TGTGCCAGCAGCCAAGGTCAGGGTTCCGGAAACACCATATATTTT
CASSQGQGSGNTIYF
>TRBJ1-3|.|TRBV5-6
TGTGCCAGCAGCTTGGCTACCCGCGGAAACACCATATATTTT
CASSLATRGNTIYF
>TRBJ1-1|TRBD1|TRBV7-2
TGTGCCAGCAGCCTGAGGGCAGGGGGGTCGACGGACACTGAAGCTTTCTTT
CASSLRAGGSTDTEAFF
>TRBJ2-3|TRBD2|TRBV25-1
TGTGCCAGCAGCGGGGGGTGGAGCACAGATACGCAGTATTTT
CASSGGWSTDTQYF
>TRBJ2-1|TRBD1|TRBV4-1
TGCGCCAGCAGCCTCCCGGGACAGGGTCTTGAGCAGTTCTTC
CASSLPGQGLEQFF
>TRBJ1-5|.|TRBV18
TGTGCCAGCTCACCAGAAAGTAGGGGTCAGCCCCAGCATTTT
CASSPESRGQPQHF
>TRBJ1-1|TRBD1|TRBV2
TGTGCCAGCAGTGACAGGGGGCTTACTGAAGCTTTCTTT
CASSDRGLTEAFF
>TRBJ1-1|.|TRBV5-1
TGCGCCAGCAGCCAGAACACTGAAGCTTTCTTT
CASSQNTEAFF
>TRBJ2-7|TRBD1|TRBV5-1
TGCGCCAGCAGCCAAAGCTCAGGACAGGGCGATTACGAGCAGTACTTC
CASSQSSGQGDYEQYF
>TRBJ2-3|.|TRBV7-9
TGTGCCAGCAGCTTCTACTCCGGGACTCCTCGCACAGATACGCAGTATTTT
CASSFYSGTPRTDTQYF
>TRBJ2-7|.|TRBV5-6
TGTGCCAGCAGCCTGGGGCCTAGGGGAATTTCCTACGAGCAGTACTTC
CASSLGPRGISYEQYF
>TRBJ1-5|.|TRBV11-2
TGTGCCAGCAGCTTAGACCGGAGTCAGCCCCAGCATTTT
CASSLDRSQPQHF
>TRBJ1-2|TRBD1|TRBV7-2
TGTGCCAGCAGCGACACGGGACAGGTCTATGGCTACACCTTC
CASSDTGQVYGYTF
>TRBJ1-3|.|TRBV29-1
TGCAGCGTTGACCGTGGAAACACCATATATTTT
CSVDRGNTIYF
>TRBJ2-7|TRBD2|TRBV5-1
TGCGCCAGCAGCTTGACTAGCGGGACGTTCTACGAGCAGTACTTC
CASSLTSGTFYEQYF
>TRBJ2-1|TRBD2|TRBV10-3
TGTGCCATCAGTGACCCCACTAGCGCCCCGGGGAATGAGCAGTTCTTC
CAISDPTSAPGNEQFF
>TRBJ2-2|.|TRBV27
TGTGCCAGCAGTTTACAGGGGTTCTCCGGGGAGCTGTTTTTT
CASSLQGFSGELFF
>TRBJ1-2|.|TRBV25-1
TGTGCCAGCAGTTTCAGTGAGGACTATGGCTACACCTTC
CASSFSEDYGYTF
>TRBJ1-2|.|TRBV4-3
TGCGCCAGCAGCCAAGACAGGTACTATGGCTACACCTTC
CASSQDRYYGYTF
>TRBJ1-1|.|TRBV21-1
TGTGCCAGCAGCAGTCCAGGGAACACTGAAGCTTTCTTT
CASSSPGNTEAFF
>TRBJ1-1|.|TRBV5-1
TGCGCCAGCAGCTTGGGACATAGGAACACTGAAGCTTTCTTT
CASSLGHRNTEAFF
>TRBJ1-4|.|TRBV4-2
TGTGCCAGCAGCCAAGGGGTGTTGGGGGCTGTTGAAAAACTGTTTTTT
CASSQGVLGAVEKLFF
>TRBJ1-4|.|TRBV2
TGTGCCAGCCAAACTTCCGGCAGTTCGGGAGGTGAAAAACTGTTTTTT
CASQTSGSSGGEKLFF
>TRBJ1-1|TRBD1|TRBV27
TGTGCCAGCAGTTTGTACGGGACAGGGCATAATGAAGCTTTCTTT
CASSLYGTGHNEAFF
>TRBJ1-1|.|TRBV4-1
TGCGCCAGCAGCCAAGTTCGAGGGCTGAACACTGAAGCTTTCTTT
CASSQVRGLNTEAFF
>TRBJ1-4|TRBD1|TRBV19
TGTGCCAGTAGACGGCAGGGGGCTGGAACTAATGAAAAACTGTTTTTT
CASRRQGAGTNEKLFF
>TRBJ1-4|TRBD1|TRBV9
TGTGCCAGCAGCTTCCGGGACAGGAGGGGCGGTAATGAAAAACTGTTTTTT
CASSFRDRRGGNEKLFF
>TRBJ2-1|TRBD1|TRBV6-1
TGTGCCAGCAGTGAAGGGACAGGGGCATACAATGAGCAGTTCTTC
CASSEGTGAYNEQFF
>TRBJ1-2|.|TRBV4-3
TGCGCCAGCAGCCAAGATGTCAGGGCGAGGTTCTCCTATGGCTACACCTTC
CASSQDVRARFSYGYTF
>TRBJ2-7|.|TRBV6-1
TGTGCCAGCAGTGAGGGTTTTTGGAGCTACGAGCAGTACTTC
CASSEGFWSYEQYF
>TRBJ2-1|.|TRBV5-1
TGCGCCAGCAGCTTGACAGATAGCTCCTACAATGAGCAGTTCTTC
CASSLTDSSYNEQFF
>TRBJ2-7|.|TRBV19
TGTGCCAGTAGTAGACAGAGCTCCTACGAGCAGTACTTC
CASSRQSSYEQYF
>TRBJ2-7|.|TRBV19
TGTGCCAGTAGTATAAAGGGTGGGACACTCTCTCGGGAGCAGTACTTC
CASSIKGGTLSREQYF
>TRBJ2-2|.|TRBV9
TGTGCCAGCAGCGTACCGAGAGACAGAGAGGTCACCGGGGAGCTGTTTTTT
CASSVPRDREVTGELFF
>TRBJ1-2|.|TRBV10-1
TGCGCCAGCGCCGCGGGGGCTAACTATGGCTACACCTTC
CASAAGANYGYTF
>TRBJ2-3|.|TRBV2
TGTGCCAGCAGTCACTACACAGATACGCAGTATTTT
CASSHYTDTQYF
>TRBJ1-4|TRBD1|TRBV10-1
TGCGCCAGCAGTGAATTACAGGGGTCTAATGAAAAACTGTTTTTT
CASSELQGSNEKLFF
>TRBJ2-7|TRBD2|TRBV25-1
TGTGCCAGCAGTGAAAGCGGGACTTTCACCTACGAGCAGTACTTC
CASSESGTFTYEQYF
>TRBJ1-1|TRBD1|TRBV5-1
TGCGCCAGCAGCTTGGGGTTCTCGGACAGGTTGGCTTTCTTT
CASSLGFSDRLAFF
>TRBJ2-7|TRBD1|TRBV15
TGTGCCACCAGCGGGGGACAGGGGGACACCTACGAGCAGTACTTC
CATSGGQGDTYEQYF
>TRBJ1-1|TRBD1|TRBV7-3
TGTGCCAGCAGCGCGGACAGGGCGGGCACTGAAGCTTTCTTT
CASSADRAGTEAFF
>TRBJ2-1|TRBD2|TRBV2
TGTGCCAGCAGTGCCGGACTAGCGGGAGTAAAGTTTGAGCAGTTCTTC
CASSAGLAGVKFEQFF
>TRBJ2-7|.|TRBV19
TGTGCCAGTAGTATAACAGGGAGTCGATCCTACGAGCAGTACTTC
CASSITGSRSYEQYF
>TRBJ1-2|.|TRBV19
TGTGCCAGTAGTATAGGGAACAGGGCTTATGGCTACACCTTC
CASSIGNRAYGYTF
>TRBJ1-5|TRBD1|TRBV30
TGTGCCTGGAGTGCTACTGGACAGGGGGATAATCAGCCCCAGCATTTT
CAWSATGQGDNQPQHF
>TRBJ2-3|.|TRBV7-9
TGTGCCAGCAGCTACTCAAGCACAGATACGCAGTATTTT
CASSYSSTDTQYF